These 14 T cell receptor beta chains share one sample of origin, sequenced in a study of cytomegalovirus exposure and HLA in healthy donors (dated by TCRdb to about 2017). The library was prepared using the immunoSEQ multiplex PCR assay. For the multiplex PCR, a mixture combining 60 forward primers for TCR Vbeta segments and 13 reverse primers for TCR Jbeta segments was used. The clones in this table, taken by TCRdb from immuneACCESS, are in-frame only. Not every clone is retained; where verified, under half of the shortfall comes from an unresolved V gene, and the cause of the rest is unknown. The sample data list 170,000 or so clones, and around 80% of these were observed just once. Around 7% of the sample belongs to the ten largest clones. The sample comprised PBMCs. The receptors were gathered from a man younger than 40 in good health and CMV-seropositive.

The V gene is TRBV12-5, the J gene TRBJ2-6, with TRBD1 as a possible D gene (6 bases). The CDR3 has 18 residues. The V gene's germline CDR1 is LGHNT and CDR2 FRNRAP. V was cut by 0 bases and J by 0 bases, with 12 bases left in between. The CDR3 here is CASGLVRDTLSGANVLTF. CDR3 DNA: TGTGCTAGTGGTTTGGTAAGGGACACCCTCTCTGGGGCCAACGTCCTGACTTTC. The full variable domain, in which reference TRBV12-5 and TRBJ2-6 provide the parts outside the CDR3, is DARVTQTPRHKVTEMGQEVTMRCQPILGHNTVFWYRQTMMQGLELLAYFRNRAPLDDSGMPKDRFSAEMPDATLATLKIQPSEPRDSAVYFCASGLVRDTLSGANVLTFGAGSRLTVL.

This chain links TRBV19 with TRBJ2-1; the match to TRBD2 covers 11 bases. CDR3 length: 14 residues. V shed 5 bases and J 7 bases; nucleotides not matched to a gene: 4. Germline assignment: CDR1 LNHDA and CDR2 SQIVND (reference sequence). CDR3 sequence reads: CASSLSGRVNEQFF. CDR3 nucleotides: TGTGCCAGTAGTCTTAGCGGGAGGGTAAATGAGCAGTTCTTC.

This clone has only a few counts. V usage is TRBV7-2 and J usage is TRBJ2-7; D unresolved. V lost 5 bases and J 3 bases, leaving 8 bases between the germline ends. The CDR3 totals 12 residues. CDR1 and CDR2 from the germline V gene are SGHTA and FQGNSA. Here the CDR3 reads CASSPPGYEQYF. The CDR3 DNA reads TGTGCCAGCAGCCCTCCAGGCTACGAGCAGTACTTC.

The rearrangement joins TRBV2 to TRBJ1-2, with 9 bases lining up with TRBD1. The CDR3 has 14 residues. Germline CDR1 and CDR2: SNHLY and FYNNEI. Unmatched junction bases numbered 7, after V lost 5 bases and J lost 6 bases. Here the CDR3 DNA reads TGTGCCAGCAGTTCCTACAGGGGGCGCGATGGCTACACCTTC. Its translation: CASSSYRGRDGYTF. The whole variable domain, filled in from reference TRBV2 and TRBJ1-2, reads EPEVTQTPSHQVTQMGQEVILRCVPISNHLYFYWYRQILGQKVEFLVSFYNNEISEKSEIFDDQFSVERPDGSNFTLKIRSTKLEDSAMYFCASSSYRGRDGYTFGSGTRLTVV.

The count of this clone is one. The chain is built from TRBV28 and TRBJ1-4; 9 nucleotides line up with TRBD1. From germline, CDR1 is MDHEN and CDR2 SYDVKM. The length of the CDR3 is 14 residues. The ends lost 4 bases at V and 13 bases at J; junction bases unmatched: 10. The CDR3 nucleotides read TGTGCCAGCAGTTATCGGACAGGGGACGGAGCACTGTTTTTT. This translates into CASSYRTGDGALFF.

The chain has TRBV5-1 and TRBJ1-4; D not resolved. The CDR3 has 15 residues. V lost 0 bases and J 8 bases, leaving 14 bases between the germline ends. Germline loops: CDR1 SGHRS, CDR2 YFSETQ. The CDR3 DNA reads as TGCGCCAGCAGCTTGGCCGTATCGGGTGGGGAAAAACTGTTTTTT. Its translation is CASSLAVSGGEKLFF.

The CDR3 region is CATSRSLRASETQYF. As DNA, the CDR3 is TGTGCCACCAGCAGATCCCTCCGAGCCTCAGAGACCCAGTACTTC. The chain has TRBV15 and TRBJ2-5, with no clear D. The germline V and J ends were trimmed by 2 bases and 4 bases, with 14 bases remaining between them. Looked up from germline, CDR1 is LNHNV and CDR2 is YYDKDF (reference sequence). The CDR3 runs to 15 residues.

The chain combines TRBV19 with TRBJ1-2; TRBD1 is a possible D gene (5 bases). The CDR3 consists of 13 residues. Germline assignment: CDR1 LNHDA and CDR2 SQIVND (reference sequence). V was cut by 3 bases and J by 3 bases, with 8 bases left in between. Here the CDR3 reads CASSMLTDYGYTF. The CDR3 DNA reads TGTGCCAGTAGTATGTTGACAGACTATGGCTACACCTTC.

The table lists this clone with a count of one. The chain has TRBV7-6 and TRBJ1-2, with D unclear. This CDR3 spans 13 amino acids. Looked up from germline, CDR1 is SGHVS and CDR2 is FNYEAQ. V was cut by 2 bases and J by 13 bases, with 17 bases left in between. The CDR3 region has the DNA TGTGCCAGCAGCTTACCACCGCATATCGAGGCCACCTTC. Encoded protein: CASSLPPHIEATF.

This sequence joins TRBV27 and TRBJ2-3; TRBD2 aligns across 7 bases. J was trimmed by 9 bases and V by 0 bases; bases with no gene match: 9. CDR3 length: 15 residues. CDR1 is MNHEY, CDR2 SMNVEV, per germline (reference sequence). The CDR3 DNA reads as TGTGCCAGCAGTTTATCGGGGGGAGGGCTGGACACGCAGTATTTT. As protein: CASSLSGGGLDTQYF.

V usage is TRBV10-2 and J usage is TRBJ2-7; 9 bases line up with TRBD2. Germline V gene lookup returns CDR1 WSHSY and CDR2 SAAADI. The CDR3 is 16 amino acids. V was clipped by 3 bases and J by 2 bases; unmatched bases: 8. The CDR3 DNA reads as TGCGCCAGCAGTGAACCAGCGGGGGGCGGAACCTACGAGCAGTACTTC. Its translation is CASSEPAGGGTYEQYF.

This chain connects TRBV27 to TRBJ2-7; 9 positions agree with TRBD2. Germline CDR1 MNHEY, CDR2 SMNVEV (reference sequence). There are 16 residues in the CDR3. The ends lost 2 bases at V and 1 base at J; junction bases unmatched: 6. Here the CDR3 DNA reads TGTGCCAGCAGTTTAACAGGACTAGCGCGGTCCTACGAGCAGTACTTC. Translating it yields CASSLTGLARSYEQYF.

Only one count was recorded for this clone. This chain uses TRBV18 with TRBJ1-1; 8 bases map to TRBD1. CDR1 and CDR2 (germline): KGHSH, LQKENI. After removal of 3 bases from V and 3 bases from J, the junction contained 3 bases not matched to a gene. The CDR3 runs 14 residues. CDR3 coding DNA: TGTGCCAGCTCACCCCAGGGGGCAGACACTGAAGCTTTCTTT. Translation gives CASSPQGADTEAFF.

With respect to this clone: Relative to the germline gene, one junction end is altered; a read error may explain this. Other DNA sequences of this sample code for an identical CDR3. The V gene is TRBV25-1, the J gene TRBJ1-2; D may be TRBD1 (5 bases). Germline assignment: CDR1 MGHDK and CDR2 SYGVNS. The length of the CDR3 is 16 residues. CDR3 in amino acids: CASSGYGRGRRPGYTF. The CDR3 DNA is TGTGCCAGCAGTGGATATGGTAGGGGTCGTCGGCCGGGCTACACTTTC.